This TCR beta chain was found in a study of T-cell reconstitution after alpha-beta-depleted transplantation in children. Comments on this clonotype: Antigen: not known.

Broader study findings: Alpha-beta T cells about two months after transplant reportedly derived from several hundred expanded graft clones. T-cell counts and diversity were attributed mostly to newly produced T cells one year after transplant.

Unique molecular identifiers were incorporated when the TCRbeta library was constructed. TCRdb re-derived calls from the PCR reads in MiXCR, one entry per CDR3 protein. The profile shows 530,000 or so distinct CDR3 sequences, 25% to 30% of them singletons. The sample here was PBMCs, taken before TCRalphabeta/CD19-depleted stem cell transplant. This receptor was obtained from a boy in the first two years of life with Wiskott-Aldrich syndrome, due to receive a stem cell transplant.

The CDR3 sequence is CASSHGSFSTDTQYF. CDR3 coding DNA: TGTGCCAGCAGCCACGGGTCCTTCAGCACAGATACGCAGTATTTT. V usage is TRBV11-2 and J usage is TRBJ2-3; D not resolved. The CDR3 is made up of 15 amino acids. CDR1 SGHAT and CDR2 FQNNGV come from the germline V gene. Trimming shortened V by 5 bases and J by 0 bases, and 12 bases separated the two germline ends. Combining the CDR3 with reference TRBV11-2 and TRBJ2-3 gives the whole variable domain EAGVAQSPRYKIIEKRQSVAFWCNPISGHATLYWYQQILGQGPKLLIQFQNNGVVDDSQLPKDRFSAERLKGVDSTLKIQPAKLEDSAVYLCASSHGSFSTDTQYFGPGTRLTVL.